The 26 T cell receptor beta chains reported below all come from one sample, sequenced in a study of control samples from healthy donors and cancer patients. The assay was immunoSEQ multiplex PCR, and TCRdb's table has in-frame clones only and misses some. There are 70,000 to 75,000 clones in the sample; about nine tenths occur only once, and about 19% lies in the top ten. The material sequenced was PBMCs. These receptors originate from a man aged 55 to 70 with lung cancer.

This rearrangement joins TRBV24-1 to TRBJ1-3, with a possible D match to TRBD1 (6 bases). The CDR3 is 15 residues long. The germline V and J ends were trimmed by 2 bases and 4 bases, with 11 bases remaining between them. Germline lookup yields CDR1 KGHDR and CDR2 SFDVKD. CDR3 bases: TGTGCCACCAGTGATTCACGAGGGACAGGAAACACCATATATTTT. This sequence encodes CATSDSRGTGNTIYF.

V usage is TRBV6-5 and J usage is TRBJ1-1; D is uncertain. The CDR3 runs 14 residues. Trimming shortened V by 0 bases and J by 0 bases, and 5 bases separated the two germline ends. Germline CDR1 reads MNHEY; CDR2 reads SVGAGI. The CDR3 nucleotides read TGTGCCAGCAGTTACTCGGGAGTGAACACTGAAGCTTTCTTT. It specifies CASSYSGVNTEAFF.

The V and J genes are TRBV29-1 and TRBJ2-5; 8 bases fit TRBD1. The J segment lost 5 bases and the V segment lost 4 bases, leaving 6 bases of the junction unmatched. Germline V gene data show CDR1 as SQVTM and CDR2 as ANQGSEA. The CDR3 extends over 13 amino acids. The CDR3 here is CSVAGGRLETQYF. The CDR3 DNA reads TGCAGCGTTGCAGGGGGCAGGTTGGAGACCCAGTACTTC.

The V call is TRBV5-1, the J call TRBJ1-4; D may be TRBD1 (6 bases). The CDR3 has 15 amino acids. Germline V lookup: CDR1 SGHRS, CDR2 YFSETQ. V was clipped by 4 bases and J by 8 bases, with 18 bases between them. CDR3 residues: CASSDETGLGEKLFF. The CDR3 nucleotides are TGCGCCAGCAGCGACGAAACAGGGCTTGGGGAAAAACTGTTTTTT.

CDR3 loop: CASSLGEGLQGYTF. CDR3 nucleotide sequence: TGTGCCAGCAGCTTGGGTGAAGGGCTTCAGGGCTACACCTTC. The V call is TRBV5-4, the J call TRBJ1-2, with no clear D. Trimming stripped 0 bases from V and 8 bases from J, with 14 bases between. Germline V gene sequence: CDR1 SGHNT, CDR2 YYREEE (reference sequence). The length of the CDR3 is 14 residues.

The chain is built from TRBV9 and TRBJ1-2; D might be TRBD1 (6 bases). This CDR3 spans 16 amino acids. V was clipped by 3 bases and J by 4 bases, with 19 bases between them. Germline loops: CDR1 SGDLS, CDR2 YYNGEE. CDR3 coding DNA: TGTGCCAGCAGCGCTCTTGGGACAAGCTGGGGCTATGGCTACACCTTC. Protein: CASSALGTSWGYGYTF.

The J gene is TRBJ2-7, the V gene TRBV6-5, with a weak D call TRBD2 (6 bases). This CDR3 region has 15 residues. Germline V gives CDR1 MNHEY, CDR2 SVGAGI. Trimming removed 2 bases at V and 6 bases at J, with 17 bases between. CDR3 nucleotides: TGTGCCAGCAGTTACCAGGTGGGGGGAAGGAGCGAGCAGTACTTC. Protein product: CASSYQVGGRSEQYF.

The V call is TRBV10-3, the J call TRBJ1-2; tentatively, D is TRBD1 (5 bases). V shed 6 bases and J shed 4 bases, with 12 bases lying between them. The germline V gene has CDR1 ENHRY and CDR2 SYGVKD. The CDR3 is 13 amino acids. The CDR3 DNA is TGTGCCATCAGCGCTTTTCAGGGCTATGGCTACACCTTC. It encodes CAISAFQGYGYTF.

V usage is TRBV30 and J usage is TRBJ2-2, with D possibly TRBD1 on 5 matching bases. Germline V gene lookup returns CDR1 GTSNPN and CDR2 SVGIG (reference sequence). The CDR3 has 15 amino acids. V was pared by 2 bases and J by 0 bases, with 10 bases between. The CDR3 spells CAWSIRQTNTGELFF. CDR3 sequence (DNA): TGTGCCTGGAGTATTCGACAGACGAACACCGGGGAGCTGTTTTTT.

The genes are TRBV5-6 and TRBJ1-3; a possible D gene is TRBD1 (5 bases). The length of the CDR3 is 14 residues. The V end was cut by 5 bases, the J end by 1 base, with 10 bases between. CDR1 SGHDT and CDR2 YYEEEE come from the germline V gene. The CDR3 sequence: CASRAQGSGNTIYF. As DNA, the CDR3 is TGTGCCAGCAGGGCCCAGGGATCTGGAAACACCATATATTTT.

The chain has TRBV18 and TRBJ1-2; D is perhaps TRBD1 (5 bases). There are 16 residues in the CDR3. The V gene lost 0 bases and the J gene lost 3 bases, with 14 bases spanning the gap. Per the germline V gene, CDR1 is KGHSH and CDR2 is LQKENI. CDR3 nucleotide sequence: TGTGCCAGCTCACCACCTTCAGGGCACGGGGACTATGGCTACACCTTC. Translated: CASSPPSGHGDYGYTF.

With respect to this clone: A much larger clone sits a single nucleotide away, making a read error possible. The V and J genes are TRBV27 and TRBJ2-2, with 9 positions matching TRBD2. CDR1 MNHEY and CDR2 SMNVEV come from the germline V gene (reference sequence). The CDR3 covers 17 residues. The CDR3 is CARSSETRGGRTGELFF. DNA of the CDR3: TGTGCCCGCAGTTCAGAAACGCGGGGGGGCCGGACCGGGGAGCTGTTTTTT.

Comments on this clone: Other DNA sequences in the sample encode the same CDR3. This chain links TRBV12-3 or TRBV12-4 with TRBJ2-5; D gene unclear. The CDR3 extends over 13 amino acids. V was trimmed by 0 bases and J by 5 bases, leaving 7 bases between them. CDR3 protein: CASSLAGRETQYF. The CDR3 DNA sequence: TGTGCCAGCAGTTTAGCAGGGCGGGAGACCCAGTACTTC.

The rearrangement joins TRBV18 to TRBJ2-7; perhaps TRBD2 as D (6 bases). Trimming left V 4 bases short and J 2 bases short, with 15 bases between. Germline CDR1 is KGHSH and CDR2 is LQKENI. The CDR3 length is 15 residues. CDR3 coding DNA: TGTGCCAGCTCACAGTACCCCGGAGGGACCTACGAGCAGTACTTC. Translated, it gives CASSQYPGGTYEQYF.

In DNA form, the CDR3 reads TGCGCCAGCAGAGAACAGGGAATAGCCAATCAGCCCCAGCATTTT. Translation gives CASREQGIANQPQHF. V and J are TRBV10-2 and TRBJ1-5; D is perhaps TRBD1 (6 bases). Trimming removed 6 bases from V and 3 bases from J, with 15 bases in between. The V gene's germline CDR1 is WSHSY and CDR2 SAAADI. The CDR3 has 15 residues.

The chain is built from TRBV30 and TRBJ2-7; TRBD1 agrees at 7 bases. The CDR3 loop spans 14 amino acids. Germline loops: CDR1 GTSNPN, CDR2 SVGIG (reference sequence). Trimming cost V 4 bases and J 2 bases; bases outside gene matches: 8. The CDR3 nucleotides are TGTGCCTGGACCTCCGGGACAGCGACCTACGAGCAGTACTTC. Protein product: CAWTSGTATYEQYF.

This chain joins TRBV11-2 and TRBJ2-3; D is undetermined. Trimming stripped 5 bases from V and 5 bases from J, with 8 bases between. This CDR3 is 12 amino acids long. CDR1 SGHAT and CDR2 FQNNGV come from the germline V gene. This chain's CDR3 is CASSPVIDTQYF. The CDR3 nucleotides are TGTGCCAGCAGCCCAGTGATAGATACGCAGTATTTT.

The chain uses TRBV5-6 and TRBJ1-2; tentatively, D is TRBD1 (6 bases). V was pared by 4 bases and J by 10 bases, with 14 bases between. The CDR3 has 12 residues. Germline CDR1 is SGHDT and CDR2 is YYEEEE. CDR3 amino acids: CASSTGRGHYTF. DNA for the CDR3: TGTGCCAGCAGCACAGGTCGGGGACACTACACCTTC.

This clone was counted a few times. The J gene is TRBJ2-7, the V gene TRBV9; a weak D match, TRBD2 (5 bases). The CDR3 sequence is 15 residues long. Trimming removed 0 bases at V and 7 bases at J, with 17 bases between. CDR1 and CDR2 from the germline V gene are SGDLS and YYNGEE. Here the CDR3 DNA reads TGTGCCAGCAGCGTAGGACGAGAATGGGAGTATGAGCAGTACTTC. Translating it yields CASSVGREWEYEQYF.

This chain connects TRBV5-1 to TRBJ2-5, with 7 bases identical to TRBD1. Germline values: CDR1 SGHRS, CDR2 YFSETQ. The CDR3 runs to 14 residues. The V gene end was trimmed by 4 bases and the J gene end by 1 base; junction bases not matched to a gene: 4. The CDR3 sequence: CASSQGQIQETQYF. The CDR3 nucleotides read TGCGCCAGCAGCCAGGGACAGATCCAAGAGACCCAGTACTTC.

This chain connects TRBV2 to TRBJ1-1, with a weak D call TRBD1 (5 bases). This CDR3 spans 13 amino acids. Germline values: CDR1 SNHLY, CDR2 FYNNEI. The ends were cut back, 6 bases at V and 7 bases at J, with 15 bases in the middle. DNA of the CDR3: TGTGCCAGCAGGTTGGGGACGTCTCATGAAGCTTTCTTT. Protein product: CASRLGTSHEAFF. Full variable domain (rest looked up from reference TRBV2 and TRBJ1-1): EPEVTQTPSHQVTQMGQEVILRCVPISNHLYFYWYRQILGQKVEFLVSFYNNEISEKSEIFDDQFSVERPDGSNFTLKIRSTKLEDSAMYFCASRLGTSHEAFFGQGTRLTVV.

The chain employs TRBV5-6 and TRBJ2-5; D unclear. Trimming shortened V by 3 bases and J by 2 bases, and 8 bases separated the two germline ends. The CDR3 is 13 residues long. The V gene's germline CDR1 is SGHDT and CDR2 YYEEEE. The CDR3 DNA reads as TGTGCCAGCAGCTGGGTCGGGCAAGAGACCCAGTACTTC. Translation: CASSWVGQETQYF.

CDR3 residues: CAWSVGLAGGEQYV. The CDR3 region has the DNA TGTGCCTGGAGTGTGGGACTAGCGGGGGGTGAGCAGTACGTC. The V call is TRBV30, the J call TRBJ2-7; 15 bases match TRBD2. CDR1 is GTSNPN and CDR2 is SVGIG in the germline V gene (reference sequence). The CDR3 is made up of 14 amino acids. V shed 0 bases, J shed 7 bases, and the junction held 1 base outside the gene matches.

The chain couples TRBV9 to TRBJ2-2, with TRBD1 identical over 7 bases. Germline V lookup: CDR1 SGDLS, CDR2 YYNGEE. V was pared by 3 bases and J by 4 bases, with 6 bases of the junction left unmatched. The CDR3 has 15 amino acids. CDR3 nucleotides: TGTGCCAGCAGCGCAGGACAGGCCTTCACCGGGGAGCTGTTTTTT. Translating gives CASSAGQAFTGELFF.

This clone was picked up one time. The CDR3 region is CASRRTGHNSPLHF. Written as DNA, the CDR3 is TGTGCCAGCAGGCGGACAGGGCATAATTCACCCCTCCACTTT. V gene TRBV6-6 combines with J gene TRBJ1-6; 8 bases map to TRBD1. The CDR3 contains 14 residues. V shed 6 bases, J shed 5 bases, and the junction held 3 bases outside the gene matches. Germline CDR1 is MNHNY and CDR2 is SVGAGI (reference sequence).

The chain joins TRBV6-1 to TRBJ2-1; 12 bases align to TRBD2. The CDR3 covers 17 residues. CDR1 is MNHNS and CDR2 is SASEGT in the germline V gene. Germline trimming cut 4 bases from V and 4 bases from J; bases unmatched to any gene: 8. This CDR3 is CASSGDGTSGRYNEQFF. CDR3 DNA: TGTGCCAGCAGTGGGGATGGGACTAGCGGGCGTTACAATGAGCAGTTCTTC.